A single sample gave rise to the 21 T cell receptor beta chains below, sequenced in a study of tumor-infiltrating lymphocytes in primary liver carcinoma. The input was approximately 500 ng total RNA; TCR beta cDNA was made from it with a constant-region primer. Modified slightly, ARM-PCR produced TCR beta libraries over three nested multiplex PCR rounds. Forward primers for TRBV1-TRBV30 and a C-beta reverse primer served the first two PCR rounds, at 10 cycles each. MiXCR was run by TCRdb on the multiplex PCR reads, yielding one entry per CDR3 protein. The sample shows some 100,000 distinct CDR3 sequences, 65% to 75% of them seen only once. The source material, about 17-31 mg of unsorted bulk tissue, was used to co-extract RNA and DNA. Input material: liver tumor tissue from sampling region 2. Subset denoted: tumor region T2, inferior pole. Every receptor here comes from a woman aged 55-69 years with primary liver carcinoma and hepatitis B virus infection.

This clonotype is labeled medium-sized. The chain is built from TRBV6-5 and TRBJ2-1; D might be TRBD1 (6 bases). Trimming cost V 6 bases and J 7 bases, with 13 bases left between them. This CDR3 spans 13 amino acids. CDR1 and CDR2 from the germline V gene are MNHEY and SVGAGI. CDR3 DNA sequence: TGTGCCAGCAGCTCCCTTAGGGGGAATGAGCAGTTCTTC. It translates to CASSSLRGNEQFF.

The rearrangement joins TRBV5-6 to TRBJ2-2; D gene unclear. Per the germline V gene, CDR1 is SGHDT and CDR2 is YYEEEE. The germline V and J ends were trimmed by 3 bases and 5 bases, with 17 bases remaining between them. The CDR3 loop spans 16 amino acids. The CDR3 bases are TGTGCCAGCAGCTCCTCTGGGATTAGAGATACCGGGGAGCTGTTTTTT. Its translation is CASSSSGIRDTGELFF.

As for this clonotype: The junction and the germline gene differ at one end; a read error may be behind it. V is TRBV29-1 and J is TRBJ1-1; D unresolved. Germline V gene lookup returns CDR1 SQVTM and CDR2 ANQGSEA. The CDR3 sequence is 10 residues long. The CDR3 protein is CSLEEVEDFF. The CDR3 nucleotides are TGCAGCCTTGAGGAGGTTGAAGACTTCTTT.

About this clonotype: The junction departs from the called germline gene at one end, perhaps through a read error. The chain is built from TRBV12-3 or TRBV12-4 and TRBJ1-1; TRBD1 aligns across 8 bases. The CDR3 totals 15 residues. CDR3 in amino acids: CAISTLSSGGSEAFF. Written as DNA, the CDR3 is TGTGCCATCAGTACACTGTCTTCAGGGGGCTCTGAAGCTTTCTTT.

With respect to this clonotype: A much larger clonotype is one base distant, so this may be a read error. The rearrangement joins TRBV28 to TRBJ1-5; the D gene is possibly TRBD1 (6 bases). From germline, CDR1 is MDHEN and CDR2 SYDVKM. CDR3 length: 16 residues. V lost 1 base and J 4 bases, leaving 14 bases between the germline ends. DNA for the CDR3: TGTGCCAGCAGTTTATTGGCTGCCCAGGGGAATCAGCCCCAGCATTTT. This codes for CASSLLAAQGNQPQHF.

As concerns this clonotype: Germline and junction disagree at one end, which may indicate a read error. The chain uses TRBV14 and TRBJ2-2; TRBD1 might be the D (6 bases). CDR3 length: 17 amino acids. From germline, CDR1 is SGHDN and CDR2 FVKESK. The CDR3 loop reads CASSQVLTFGDTGEPFF. The CDR3 DNA is TGTGCCAGCAGCCAAGTTCTCACGTTTGGGGACACCGGGGAGCCGTTTTTT.

As for this clonotype: The final CDR3 position lacks the conserved phenylalanine or tryptophan, pointing to a likely read error. The chain combines TRBV4-1 with TRBJ2-5; 7 nucleotides match TRBD2. The CDR3 has 15 residues. The germline CDR1 and CDR2 sequences are MGHRA and YSYEKL. Trimming removed 2 bases from V and 9 bases from J; junction bases left unmatched: 12. CDR3 sequence (DNA): TGCGCCAGCAGCCAAAGTGGGGCGGGAGCGGAGGCCCAGTACCTC. It codes for CASSQSGAGAEAQYL.

This clonotype was found many times. This chain connects TRBV7-9 to TRBJ1-2; 8 bases align to TRBD1. The CDR3 contains 15 residues. J gave up 6 bases and V 2 bases, and 8 bases lay outside the gene matches. CDR1 is SEHNR, CDR2 FQNEAQ, per germline (reference sequence). This CDR3 reads CASSLSATGEDGYTF. The CDR3 DNA reads TGTGCCAGCAGCTTATCCGCGACAGGGGAGGATGGCTACACCTTC.

A word on this clonotype: An end of the junction differs from the germline gene, which may be a read error. The chain combines TRBV5-6 with TRBJ1-1, with no clear D. Germline V gene data show CDR1 as SGHDT and CDR2 as YYEEEE. The CDR3 sequence is 13 residues long. The CDR3 protein is CASSLGMNTEAFF. In nucleotides, the CDR3 is TGTGCCAGCAGCTTGGGTATGAACACCGAAGCCTTCTTT.

This sequence joins TRBV11-2 and TRBJ2-7, with TRBD2 identical over 7 bases. The junction had 8 bases not matched to a gene; V was cut back by 0 bases and J by 6 bases. The CDR3 is 15 amino acids. CDR1 is SGHAT and CDR2 is FQNNGV in the germline V gene. CDR3 sequence reads: CASSLEAGGSGEQYF. The CDR3 bases are TGTGCCAGCAGCTTAGAAGCTGGCGGGAGCGGCGAGCAGTACTTC. Based on the CDR3 plus reference TRBV11-2 and TRBJ2-7, the full variable domain is EAGVAQSPRYKIIEKRQSVAFWCNPISGHATLYWYQQILGQGPKLLIQFQNNGVVDDSQLPKDRFSAERLKGVDSTLKIQPAKLEDSAVYLCASSLEAGGSGEQYFGPGTRLTVT.

V gene TRBV28 combines with J gene TRBJ2-1, with TRBD1 matching over 10 bases. The junction had 18 bases not matched to a gene; V was cut back by 5 bases and J by 11 bases. The CDR3 runs to 17 residues. Germline V CDR1 and CDR2: MDHEN, SYDVKM. CDR3 nucleotides: TGTGCCAGCAGTGATCCCTTGAACGTGGGACAGGGGAATAAGCAGTTCTTC. This codes for CASSDPLNVGQGNKQFF.

Of note for this clonotype: The conserved phenylalanine or tryptophan normally closing the CDR3 is absent here, so this likely arose from a read error. This sequence joins TRBV7-8 and TRBJ2-7; 11 nucleotides match TRBD2. V was clipped by 4 bases and J by 4 bases; unmatched bases: 6. CDR1 and CDR2 from the germline V gene are SGHVS and FQNEAQ. The CDR3 contains 15 residues. CDR3 amino acids: CASSSSGLAVYEQYS. The DNA for the CDR3 is TGTGCCAGCAGCTCATCGGGACTAGCGGTTTACGAGCAGTACTCC.

The sample holds many counts of this clonotype. The V gene is TRBV29-1, the J gene TRBJ1-2, with D tentatively TRBD1 (6 bases). Germline V gives CDR1 SQVTM, CDR2 ANQGSEA. Deletions cut 4 bases from V and 0 bases from J, with 12 bases between. The CDR3 extends over 14 amino acids. CDR3 loop: CSVGTGGANYGYTF. The CDR3 nucleotides are TGCAGCGTTGGAACGGGGGGCGCTAACTATGGCTACACCTTC.

With regard to this clonotype: This could be a read error, since a much larger clone is one nucleotide away. This chain's CDR3 is CVSSSSKDEQFF. For the CDR3, the DNA is TGTGTCAGCAGTTCTAGCAAAGATGAGCAGTTCTTC. The V and J genes are TRBV28 and TRBJ2-1; a weak D match, TRBD2 (5 bases). The CDR3 extends over 12 amino acids. Looked up from germline, CDR1 is MDHEN and CDR2 is SYDVKM. The full variable domain, completed using reference TRBV28 and TRBJ2-1, is DVKVTQSSRYLVKRTGEKVFLECVQDMDHENMFWYRQDPGLGLRLIYFSYDVKMKEKGDIPEGYSVSREKKERFSLILESASTNQTSMYLCVSSSSKDEQFFGPGTRLTVL.

This clonotype showed up many times. The genes are TRBV29-1 and TRBJ2-5; D is perhaps TRBD2 (5 bases). The CDR3 has 12 amino acids. The V gene lost 6 bases and the J gene lost 1 base, with 9 bases spanning the gap. Germline CDR1 reads SQVTM; CDR2 reads ANQGSEA. The CDR3 DNA sequence: TGCAGCGTAGCGGACGGCCAAGAGACCCAGTACTTC. Its translation: CSVADGQETQYF.

On this clonotype itself: A junction end diverges from the germline sequence, so it may reflect a read error. The chain employs TRBV11-2 and TRBJ2-4; 14 nucleotides line up with TRBD2. The CDR3 is 19 amino acids. Germline-derived CDR1 and CDR2 are SGHAT and FQNNGV. The CDR3 region has the DNA TGTGCTAGCAGTCCTCGACTAGCGGGAGGGTCTCGGATCAAAAACATTCAGTACTTC. Protein sequence: CASSPRLAGGSRIKNIQYF.

V is TRBV12-3 or TRBV12-4 and J is TRBJ1-5, with D tentatively TRBD1 (6 bases). The J call is uncertain, as TRBJ2-3 better fits the DNA end. The CDR3 extends over 14 amino acids. The chain's CDR3 is CASSLSQGNQPQYF. The CDR3 DNA reads as TGTGCCAGCAGTTTATCACAGGGCAATCAGCCTCAGTATTTT.

This clonotype was counted at least ten times. V and J are TRBV7-9 and TRBJ2-7, with 8 bases that match TRBD1. Germline lookup yields CDR1 SEHNR and CDR2 FQNEAQ (reference sequence). V was pared by 4 bases and J by 5 bases, with 4 bases of the junction left unmatched. This CDR3 contains 13 residues. This CDR3 is CASSYQGAHEQYF. In DNA, the CDR3 is TGTGCCAGCAGCTACCAGGGGGCTCACGAGCAGTACTTC.

Details on this clonotype: Germline and junction disagree at one end, which may indicate a read error. The chain uses TRBV10-3 and TRBJ2-1; D not resolved. The germline V gene encodes CDR1 ENHRY and CDR2 SYGVKD. CDR3 length: 15 amino acids. CDR3 DNA sequence: TGTGTCATCAGTGCCTGCGGTAATCCCCACAATGAGCAGTTCTTC. Encoded protein: CVISACGNPHNEQFF.

A word on this clonotype: One base away lies a much larger clone, so this may be a sequencing read error. The V and J genes are TRBV4-1 and TRBJ1-6; 7 bases are shared with TRBD1. Germline V lookup: CDR1 MGHRA, CDR2 YSYEKL. CDR3 size: 15 residues. CDR3 nucleotide sequence: TGCGCCAGCAGCCAAGAAAGACAGGGAAATTCATCCCTCCACTTT. This gives the protein CASSQERQGNSSLHF.

Comments on this clonotype: A read error is possible here, since a much larger clone lies one base away. The chain joins TRBV5-6 to TRBJ2-3, with TRBD2 matching 7 bases. The CDR3 is 14 residues long. The germline CDR1 and CDR2 sequences are SGHDT and YYEEEE. The J segment lost 4 bases and the V segment lost 0 bases, leaving 2 bases of the junction unmatched. As DNA, the CDR3 is TGTGCCAGCAGCTTGGGGGGAGGGGCAGATACGCAGTATTTT. It is translated as CASSLGGGADTQYF.